The text below deals with one T cell receptor beta chain. Only in-frame clones appear in the TCRdb table, and some are missing; sequencing was by immunoSEQ multiplex PCR. The sample shows 150,000 to 200,000 clones, around 94% of them seen only once. The data originate from a study of control samples from healthy donors and cancer patients. The sample consisted of PBMCs. The sequence came from a man between 60 and 75 years old with colorectal cancer.

CDR3 nucleotides: TGTGCCAGCAGTGAGACAGGGACCGCCATAGAAAAACTGTTTTTT. Its protein is CASSETGTAIEKLFF. The chain couples TRBV2 to TRBJ1-4; TRBD1 agrees at 7 bases. The CDR3 contains 15 residues. The germline CDR1 and CDR2 sequences are SNHLY and FYNNEI. The trim removed 3 bases at V and 8 bases at J, leaving 9 bases unmatched.